This TCR beta chain is drawn from a study of synovial regulatory T cells in juvenile arthritis (dated by TCRdb to about 2015). About the investigation overall: Among sequenced patients, three were therapy-naive, one received methotrexate plus infliximab, several received methotrexate, and one had no treatment information. The study compared the TCRbeta CDR3 repertoires of blood iaTreg cells, other blood Treg cells and synovial fluid Treg cells taken from matched patient samples. Effector T cell subsets were also sequenced in the study cohort for comparisons, but only blood and synovial fluid Treg cells are covered by the Treg dataset alone. TCR repertoire comparisons included Treg and Teff subsets from under 14 JIA patients with active disease.

The full study reports these points: Compared with other blood Treg cells, blood iaTreg cells had lower TCR diversity, a finding consistent with antigen-driven expansion. Synovial Treg cells shared more CDR3 sequences with iaTreg cells than with other blood Treg cells, and Chao-Jaccard similarity confirmed that synovial Treg cells were more closely related to iaTreg cells. iaTreg TCR repertoires were largely private across patients and partially overlapped with synovial Teff and blood CPL repertoires.

The germline V gene (reference sequence) provides CDR1 GTSNPN and CDR2 SVGIG. The CDR3 spans 14 residues, from the cysteine through the phenylalanine. No nucleotide data were recorded. Library creation used the immunoSEQ multiplex PCR assay. TCRbeta CDR3 sequencing was carried out by Adaptive Biotechnologies. The published analysis was carried out like this. Repertoire similarity used the Chao-modified Jaccard index and median clonotype overlap from 200 random subsamples at equal sample size. Similarity analyses used either productive nucleotide sequences or in silico-translated amino acid sequences. Hierarchical clustering with single linkage and t-SNE based on Chao-modified Jaccard distances were used to compare repertoires. Repertoire diversity was assessed with the Renyi index over a range of alpha values after the sample sizes were normalised. Sourced from immuneACCESS, this table was stored by TCRdb with only in-frame sequences that have V and J called. A share of the clones is absent; for the studies checked, an unresolved V gene accounts for under half, and the remainder has no known explanation. Clone size and V and J calls were adopted from that table, with D and trimming inferred from the DNA. The sample table gives 6,000 or so clones. Of the sample, around 0.6% is held by the ten largest clones.

Comment on this clone: Its cognate antigen has yet to be identified.

TCR repertoires were obtained from approximately eleven juvenile idiopathic arthritis patients with active disease who had not reached inactive disease, of whom 3 were polyarticular and 8 were oligoarticular. The median age of the TCR-sequenced patients was about 10 years (range about 2.4-25), and their median disease duration was roughly seven years (range 0.2-19.1). The samples for TCR repertoire analysis were obtained at two Italian centres. Peripheral blood mononuclear cells were separated using a Histopaque-1077 density gradient and frozen in about 90% FCS with roughly 10% DMSO. This TCR came from a donor younger than 30 with juvenile idiopathic arthritis. What was sequenced was Treg cells from blood. The sample's cell subset or site label is to be understood as: remaining (HLA-DR-negative) circulating blood Treg cells. The chain links TRBV30 with TRBJ1-1. The CDR3 protein is CAWSESSQVREAFF.